The 3 T cell receptor beta chains reported below all come from one sample, sequenced in a study of blood T cell repertoires in COVID-19. Method: immunoSEQ multiplex PCR; TCRdb's copy keeps in-frame clones and lacks some. This sample carries fewer than 80,000 clones, around 80% of them seen once, and the ten largest clones take approximately 14%. Sequencing was done on a sample of peripheral blood. The receptors were gathered from a man in his fifties or sixties with COVID-19, enrolled during active disease.

The genes are TRBV7-9 and TRBJ1-1; 9 nucleotides agree with TRBD1. The CDR3 totals 14 residues. The V and J ends lost 5 bases and 6 bases, in that order; junction bases with no gene match: 7. Germline CDR1 is SEHNR and CDR2 is FQNEAQ (reference sequence). DNA of the CDR3: TGTGCCAGCAGCGCATCGGACAGGGGCCCTGAAGCTTTCTTT. This translates into CASSASDRGPEAFF. Combining the CDR3 with reference TRBV7-9 and TRBJ1-1 gives the whole variable domain DTGVSQNPRHKITKRGQNVTFRCDPISEHNRLYWYRQTLGQGPEFLTYFQNEAQLEKSRLLSDRFSAERPKGSFSTLEIQRTEQGDSAMYLCASSASDRGPEAFFGQGTRLTVV.

V usage is TRBV15 and J usage is TRBJ2-7; D gene ambiguous. V dropped 1 base and J dropped 5 bases, with 9 bases sitting between them. The V gene's germline CDR1 is LNHNV and CDR2 YYDKDF (reference sequence). The CDR3 has 13 residues. CDR3 loop: CATSRGVQDEQYF. CDR3 DNA sequence: TGTGCCACCAGCAGAGGTGTCCAGGACGAGCAGTACTTC.

This chain uses TRBV5-4 with TRBJ2-1; 8 bases match TRBD2. The CDR3 length is 16 residues. Germline values: CDR1 SGHNT, CDR2 YYREEE (reference sequence). The V and J ends lost 4 bases and 7 bases, in that order; junction bases with no gene match: 13. The CDR3 DNA reads TGTGCCAGCAGCCCGCGCCAGAGCGGGAGTAAAAATGAGCAGTTCTTC. As protein: CASSPRQSGSKNEQFF.